The sequence of this T cell receptor (beta chain) was determined in a study of T cell repertoires in cytomegalovirus infection. Background on the study: Indications of both CMV infection and matching HLA type were provided by public TCR beta signatures.

TCRdb processed the reads anew with MiXCR; each CDR3 protein has one entry. Seen here are fewer than 300,000 distinct CDR3 sequences, about 26% observed once, and the top ten hold about 15%. Germline CDR1 DFQATT, CDR2 SNEGSKA (reference sequence). The CDR3 spans 15 residues. Trimming left V 4 bases short and J 7 bases short, with 19 bases between. Sequencing used PBMCs. The sequence came from a human donor in good health (CMV status not recorded). Some clones in this sample may be carry-over from other donors' samples. The chain recombines TRBV20-1 with TRBJ1-4; perhaps TRBD1 as D (5 bases). The CDR3 loop reads CSAKRSPGSLEKLFF. The CDR3 DNA follows: TGCAGTGCTAAAAGGAGTCCAGGGTCCCTTGAAAAACTGTTTTTT.